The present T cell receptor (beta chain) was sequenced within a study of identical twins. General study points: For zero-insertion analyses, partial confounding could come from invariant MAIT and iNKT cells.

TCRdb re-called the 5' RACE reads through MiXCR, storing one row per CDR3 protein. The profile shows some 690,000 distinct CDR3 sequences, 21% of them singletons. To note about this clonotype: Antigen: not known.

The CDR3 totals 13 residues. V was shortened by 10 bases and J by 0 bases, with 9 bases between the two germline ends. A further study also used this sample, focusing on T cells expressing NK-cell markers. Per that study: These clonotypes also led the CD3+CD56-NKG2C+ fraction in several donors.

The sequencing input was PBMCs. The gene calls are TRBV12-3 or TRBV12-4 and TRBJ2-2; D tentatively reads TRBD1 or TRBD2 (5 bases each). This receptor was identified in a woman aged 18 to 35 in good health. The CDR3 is CAIGTANTGELFF. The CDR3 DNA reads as TGTGCCATCGGGACCGCGAACACCGGGGAGCTGTTTTTT.